This is a list of T cell receptor beta chains from one sample in a study of cytomegalovirus exposure and HLA in healthy donors. Assay used: immunoSEQ multiplex PCR; TCRdb lists only in-frame clones, some missing. The sample carries more than 20,000 clones, approximately 79% recorded once. The sample taken for sequencing was PBMCs. The receptor source for this set is a male donor in good health and CMV-seronegative. The CDR3 runs from the conserved cysteine through the conserved F or W. D genes are given only for firm matches. Where a row states a size, it is once, few, many or the class of an expanded clone; other rows omit it.

j_gene: TRBJ2-7; abundance: -; v_gene: TRBV16; d_gene: TRBD1; CDR3nt: TGTGCCAGCAGCGGCCGGGACAGACCCTACGAGCAGTACTTC; CDR3aa: CASSGRDRPYEQYF
j_gene: TRBJ2-3; abundance: -; v_gene: TRBV9; d_gene: -; CDR3nt: TGTGCCAGCAGCGTGGGGAGCGGCAGCACAGATACGCAGTATTTT; CDR3aa: CASSVGSGSTDTQYF
j_gene: TRBJ2-1; abundance: -; v_gene: TRBV5-1; d_gene: TRBD2; CDR3nt: TGCGCCAGCAGCACCGGGACTAGCTTAGTTGTTGAGCAGTTCTTC; CDR3aa: CASSTGTSLVVEQFF
j_gene: TRBJ2-3; abundance: few; v_gene: TRBV4-3; d_gene: TRBD2; CDR3nt: TGCGCCAGCAGCCCCTTAGCGGGAGTGGATACGCAGTATTTT; CDR3aa: CASSPLAGVDTQYF
j_gene: TRBJ1-3; abundance: -; v_gene: TRBV9; d_gene: -; CDR3nt: TGTGCCAGCAGCCCGCAGTCTGGAAACACCATATATTTT; CDR3aa: CASSPQSGNTIYF
j_gene: TRBJ2-7; abundance: -; v_gene: TRBV6-1; d_gene: TRBD2; CDR3nt: TGTGCCAGCCGGGATGGGGCGGGAGTCCAGGAGCAGTACTTC; CDR3aa: CASRDGAGVQEQYF
j_gene: TRBJ2-7; abundance: -; v_gene: TRBV5-6; d_gene: -; CDR3nt: TGTGCCAGCAGCTTGGGGGGACTTGTTCCCTACGAGCAGTACTTC; CDR3aa: CASSLGGLVPYEQYF
j_gene: TRBJ1-4; abundance: -; v_gene: TRBV4-3; d_gene: -; CDR3nt: TGCGCCAGCAGCCAAGAACTTCCAGGGCTTGGGTTTGAAAAACTGTTTTTT; CDR3aa: CASSQELPGLGFEKLFF
j_gene: TRBJ2-1; abundance: -; v_gene: TRBV7-6; d_gene: -; CDR3nt: TGTGCCAGCAGCTTAAGCGCAGACTACAATGAGCAGTTCTTC; CDR3aa: CASSLSADYNEQFF
j_gene: TRBJ2-2; abundance: -; v_gene: TRBV9; d_gene: -; CDR3nt: TGTGCCAGCAGCCCCCTCGCCGGGGAGCTGTTTTTT; CDR3aa: CASSPLAGELFF
j_gene: TRBJ2-5; abundance: once; v_gene: TRBV7-3; d_gene: TRBD1; CDR3nt: TGTGCCAACTACGGAAATAGGGACAGTCTATACGAAGAGACCCAGTACTTC; CDR3aa: CANYGNRDSLYEETQYF
j_gene: TRBJ1-4; abundance: few; v_gene: TRBV5-6; d_gene: -; CDR3nt: TGTGCCAGCAGCTTGACCTTCAGCGGGGAAAAACTGTTTTTT; CDR3aa: CASSLTFSGEKLFF
j_gene: TRBJ1-2; abundance: -; v_gene: TRBV11-3; d_gene: TRBD1; CDR3nt: TGTGCCAGCAGCTTGATAAGCCAGGCAGACAGGGGGCGTTATGGCTACACCTTC; CDR3aa: CASSLISQADRGRYGYTF
j_gene: TRBJ2-1; abundance: -; v_gene: TRBV11-2; d_gene: TRBD1; CDR3nt: TGTGTCCGGGGACAGCACAATGAGCAGTTCTTC; CDR3aa: CVRGQHNEQFF
j_gene: TRBJ2-7; abundance: -; v_gene: TRBV5-1; d_gene: TRBD1; CDR3nt: TGCGCCAGCAGCCTGGGGGGGACAGGGTTTCGCGAGCAGTACTTC; CDR3aa: CASSLGGTGFREQYF
j_gene: TRBJ2-5; abundance: -; v_gene: TRBV21-1; d_gene: -; CDR3nt: TGTGCCAGCAGCAAAAGGCGGGGCGAGGAGACCCAGTACTTC; CDR3aa: CASSKRRGEETQYF
j_gene: TRBJ2-7; abundance: -; v_gene: TRBV5-1; d_gene: TRBD2; CDR3nt: TGCGCCAGCAGCACGGGACTAGTAATCTACGAGCAGTACTTC; CDR3aa: CASSTGLVIYEQYF
j_gene: TRBJ1-2; abundance: -; v_gene: TRBV5-8; d_gene: -; CDR3nt: TGTGCCAGCAGCCAAATAGACAGAAACTATGGCTACACCTTC; CDR3aa: CASSQIDRNYGYTF
j_gene: TRBJ2-5; abundance: -; v_gene: TRBV25-1; d_gene: -; CDR3nt: TGTGCCAGCAGTCGAGGGGGGGGGAAAGAGACCCAGTACTTC; CDR3aa: CASSRGGGKETQYF
j_gene: TRBJ2-1; abundance: once; v_gene: TRBV5-1; d_gene: -; CDR3nt: TGCGCCAGCAGCGCAGGAGGTAGCTCCTACAATGAGCAGTTCTTC; CDR3aa: CASSAGGSSYNEQFF
j_gene: TRBJ1-2; abundance: -; v_gene: TRBV19; d_gene: -; CDR3nt: TGTGCCAGTAGTCCCACGGAGTCTAACTATGGCTACACCTTC; CDR3aa: CASSPTESNYGYTF
j_gene: TRBJ1-5; abundance: -; v_gene: TRBV18; d_gene: -; CDR3nt: TGTGCCAGCTCACCCAGGGGTTGGAGCAATCAGCCCCAGCATTTT; CDR3aa: CASSPRGWSNQPQHF
j_gene: TRBJ2-4; abundance: -; v_gene: TRBV5-8; d_gene: -; CDR3nt: TGTGCCAGCAGCTTGGAGGACAGAAAGAACATTCAGTACTTC; CDR3aa: CASSLEDRKNIQYF
j_gene: TRBJ2-1; abundance: -; v_gene: TRBV5-4; d_gene: TRBD2; CDR3nt: TGTGCCAGCAGCTTGGCCGTAACGGGAGGCGATGAGCAGTTCTTC; CDR3aa: CASSLAVTGGDEQFF
j_gene: TRBJ2-7; abundance: few; v_gene: TRBV6-1; d_gene: -; CDR3nt: TGTGCCAGCAGTGCCTCCAGCCGGGCCTACGAGCAGTACTTC; CDR3aa: CASSASSRAYEQYF
j_gene: TRBJ2-1; abundance: -; v_gene: TRBV5-5; d_gene: TRBD2; CDR3nt: TGTGCCTCACAAGCCGGGACTAGTGTGCTCAATGAGCAGTTCTTC; CDR3aa: CASQAGTSVLNEQFF
j_gene: TRBJ2-7; abundance: -; v_gene: TRBV27; d_gene: TRBD1; CDR3nt: TGTGCCAGCAGTCCTTGGGGGGACAGGTCCTACGAGCAGTACTTC; CDR3aa: CASSPWGDRSYEQYF
j_gene: TRBJ2-7; abundance: few; v_gene: TRBV2; d_gene: -; CDR3nt: TGTGCCAGCAGCGCCCCCAAGGGGAACTACGAGCAGTACTTC; CDR3aa: CASSAPKGNYEQYF
j_gene: TRBJ2-7; abundance: -; v_gene: TRBV7-9; d_gene: -; CDR3nt: TGTGCCAGCAGCTCCCCCCCGGGCGAGCAGTACTTC; CDR3aa: CASSSPPGEQYF
j_gene: TRBJ1-2; abundance: few; v_gene: TRBV19; d_gene: TRBD1; CDR3nt: TGTGCCAGTAGTATAGGTACAGGGGGCGACTATGGCTACACCTTC; CDR3aa: CASSIGTGGDYGYTF
j_gene: TRBJ2-7; abundance: -; v_gene: TRBV27; d_gene: -; CDR3nt: TGTGCCAGCAGTTTAGTCCCATTCTACGAGCAGTACTTC; CDR3aa: CASSLVPFYEQYF
j_gene: TRBJ2-3; abundance: few; v_gene: TRBV5-1; d_gene: -; CDR3nt: TGCGCCAGCAGCTTGGAACCCTCTGGGCGGGGCCTTAGCACAGATACGCAGTATTTT; CDR3aa: CASSLEPSGRGLSTDTQYF
j_gene: TRBJ2-1; abundance: -; v_gene: TRBV4-1; d_gene: -; CDR3nt: TGCGCCAGCAGCCAAGATATGGACTTCGGATACAATGAGCAGTTCTTC; CDR3aa: CASSQDMDFGYNEQFF
j_gene: TRBJ2-3; abundance: -; v_gene: TRBV10-3; d_gene: -; CDR3nt: TGTGCCATCAGTGGGTCCCGGGGAGGGGGGATCACAGATACGCAGTATTTT; CDR3aa: CAISGSRGGGITDTQYF
j_gene: TRBJ2-3; abundance: -; v_gene: TRBV6-1; d_gene: TRBD2; CDR3nt: TGTGCCAGCAGTGACGGGACTAGCGGGGTGCAGTATTTT; CDR3aa: CASSDGTSGVQYF
j_gene: TRBJ2-7; abundance: -; v_gene: TRBV30; d_gene: -; CDR3nt: TGTGCCTGGAGTGTACTCTACGGGCAGTACTTC; CDR3aa: CAWSVLYGQYF
j_gene: TRBJ2-1; abundance: -; v_gene: TRBV5-1; d_gene: TRBD1; CDR3nt: TGCGCCAGCAGCTCCCGGGACAGGGATAAGCAGTTCTTC; CDR3aa: CASSSRDRDKQFF
j_gene: TRBJ2-7; abundance: -; v_gene: TRBV6-5; d_gene: -; CDR3nt: TGTGCCAGCAGTATAGGAGAGGGAGATTACGAGCAGTACTTC; CDR3aa: CASSIGEGDYEQYF
j_gene: TRBJ1-5; abundance: -; v_gene: TRBV5-5; d_gene: TRBD1; CDR3nt: TGTGCCAGCAGCCGATTACAGGGGGCTGAGCCCCAGCATTTT; CDR3aa: CASSRLQGAEPQHF
j_gene: TRBJ1-1; abundance: -; v_gene: TRBV2; d_gene: TRBD1; CDR3nt: TGTGTCAGCAGCATACAGGGGATGAACACTGAAGCTTTCTTT; CDR3aa: CVSSIQGMNTEAFF
j_gene: TRBJ2-1; abundance: -; v_gene: TRBV7-9; d_gene: TRBD2; CDR3nt: TGTGCCAGCACGCCAAAGCGGGGCTCATCCTACAATGAGCAGTTCTTC; CDR3aa: CASTPKRGSSYNEQFF
j_gene: TRBJ2-2; abundance: -; v_gene: TRBV5-6; d_gene: TRBD2; CDR3nt: TGTGCCAGCAGCTTGTTAGCGGGAGGGTACACCGGGGAGCTGTTTTTT; CDR3aa: CASSLLAGGYTGELFF
j_gene: TRBJ2-7; abundance: few; v_gene: TRBV7-2; d_gene: -; CDR3nt: TGTGCCAGCAGCCTCCAGACCTACGAGCAGTACTTC; CDR3aa: CASSLQTYEQYF
j_gene: TRBJ1-2; abundance: once; v_gene: TRBV28; d_gene: -; CDR3nt: TGTGCCAGCAGAGAATCCCAGGGGATTAACTATGGCTACACCTTC; CDR3aa: CASRESQGINYGYTF
j_gene: TRBJ1-2; abundance: few; v_gene: TRBV30; d_gene: -; CDR3nt: TGTGCCTGGAGTGGATCAGGGTATGACTATGGCTACACCTTC; CDR3aa: CAWSGSGYDYGYTF
j_gene: TRBJ1-5; abundance: -; v_gene: TRBV2; d_gene: -; CDR3nt: TGTGCCAGCAAATATTCGCAGTACAATCAGCCCCAGCATTTT; CDR3aa: CASKYSQYNQPQHF
j_gene: TRBJ2-7; abundance: -; v_gene: TRBV27; d_gene: TRBD2; CDR3nt: TGTGCCAGCAGTTCGACTAGCGGCTTAACCTACGAGCAGTACTTC; CDR3aa: CASSSTSGLTYEQYF
j_gene: TRBJ2-3; abundance: once; v_gene: TRBV28; d_gene: -; CDR3nt: TGTGCCAGCAGTTCCCATGGAGCCCCCCCCCGGACAGATACGCAGTATTTT; CDR3aa: CASSSHGAPPRTDTQYF
j_gene: TRBJ2-7; abundance: -; v_gene: TRBV19; d_gene: -; CDR3nt: TGTGCCAGTAGTATTGGGCAGGGCTACGAGCAGTACTTC; CDR3aa: CASSIGQGYEQYF
j_gene: TRBJ1-4; abundance: -; v_gene: TRBV15; d_gene: -; CDR3nt: TGTGCCACCAGCAGACCTCCCTTTAACACGGAGACGAGAGAAAAACTGTTTTTT; CDR3aa: CATSRPPFNTETREKLFF